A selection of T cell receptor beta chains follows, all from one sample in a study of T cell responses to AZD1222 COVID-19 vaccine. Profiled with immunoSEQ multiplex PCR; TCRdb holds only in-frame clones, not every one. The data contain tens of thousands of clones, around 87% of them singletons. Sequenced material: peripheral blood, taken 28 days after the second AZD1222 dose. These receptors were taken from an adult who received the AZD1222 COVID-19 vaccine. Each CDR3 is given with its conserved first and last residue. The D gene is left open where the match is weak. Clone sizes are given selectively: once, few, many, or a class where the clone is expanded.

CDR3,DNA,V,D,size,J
CASSVAGSSGNTIYF,TGTGCCAGCAGTGTGGCAGGAAGCTCTGGAAACACCATATATTTT,TRBV2,-,-,TRBJ1-3
CATATPYEQYF,TGTGCCACCGCGACACCCTACGAGCAGTACTTC,TRBV19,-,-,TRBJ2-7
CASTGDYEQYF,TGTGCCAGCACAGGGGACTACGAGCAGTACTTC,TRBV6-5,-,few,TRBJ2-7
CASSSSLARGGQRRDEQYF,TGTGCCAGCAGTTCAAGCTTAGCGCGGGGGGGCCAAAGGAGAGACGAGCAGTACTTC,TRBV6-2/TRBV6-3,TRBD2,-,TRBJ2-7
CASSIEPGRTNTGELFF,TGTGCCAGTAGTATAGAACCGGGACGGACGAACACCGGGGAGCTGTTTTTT,TRBV19,-,-,TRBJ2-2
CASSLFPRQRNEKLFF,TGTGCCAGCAGTTTATTTCCGAGACAGCGAAATGAAAAACTGTTTTTT,TRBV28,-,once,TRBJ1-4
CASSSSTGAGTEAFF,TGTGCCAGCAGTTCCTCTACAGGGGCCGGCACTGAAGCTTTCTTT,TRBV27,TRBD1,-,TRBJ1-1
CSASWRGGSYEQYF,TGCAGTGCTAGTTGGCGGGGTGGAAGCTACGAGCAGTACTTC,TRBV20-1,-,-,TRBJ2-7
CASTAVEGRGNQPQHF,TGTGCCAGCACCGCCGTGGAGGGCAGAGGCAATCAGCCCCAGCATTTT,TRBV28,-,-,TRBJ1-5
CASPGGGAWGEQFF,TGTGCCAGCCCCGGCGGGGGGGCCTGGGGTGAGCAGTTCTTC,TRBV21-1,-,-,TRBJ2-1
CAWSPWKGRAYNEQFF,TGTGCCTGGAGCCCTTGGAAGGGGAGAGCGTACAATGAGCAGTTCTTC,TRBV30,-,-,TRBJ2-1
CAWSAGTIDSPLHF,TGTGCCTGGAGTGCAGGGACAATCGATTCACCCCTCCACTTT,TRBV30,-,once,TRBJ1-6
CASSPGLALDTQYF,TGTGCCAGCAGCCCCGGACTAGCGTTAGATACGCAGTATTTT,TRBV7-3,TRBD2,few,TRBJ2-3
CASSQGPVSEPQHF,TGTGCCAGCAGCCAAGGCCCGGTATCAGAGCCCCAGCATTTT,TRBV3-1/TRBV3-2,-,once,TRBJ1-5
CASSLRGTGSYEQYF,TGTGCCAGCAGCTTACGCGGGACAGGGAGCTACGAGCAGTACTTC,TRBV7-2,TRBD1,once,TRBJ2-7
CASSYSIRGFAFF,TGTGCCAGCAGTTACTCGATTCGGGGCTTTGCTTTCTTT,TRBV6-5,-,-,TRBJ1-1
CASSLSSPGQGAWEQYF,TGTGCCAGCAGTTTATCATCCCCGGGACAGGGGGCGTGGGAGCAGTACTTC,TRBV28,TRBD1,-,TRBJ2-7
CAWSAEEGGYTF,TGTGCCTGGAGTGCGGAGGAAGGGGGCTACACCTTC,TRBV30,-,-,TRBJ1-2
CASSPPGGSRGRTEAFF,TGTGCCAGCAGCCCTCCTGGGGGTTCCAGGGGGAGGACTGAAGCTTTCTTT,TRBV7-2,TRBD1,-,TRBJ1-1
CASSQLAGGEQFF,TGTGCCAGCAGCCAATTAGCGGGGGGGGAGCAGTTCTTC,TRBV6-6,TRBD2,-,TRBJ2-1
CSVFAGRNTEAFF,TGCAGCGTTTTCGCAGGGAGGAACACTGAAGCTTTCTTT,TRBV29-1,-,-,TRBJ1-1
CASSPETSYGYTF,TGTGCCAGCAGCCCTGAGACCAGCTATGGCTACACCTTC,TRBV9,-,-,TRBJ1-2
CATSDPDRGGANVLTF,TGTGCCACCAGTGACCCTGACAGGGGTGGGGCCAACGTCCTGACTTTC,TRBV24-1,TRBD1,once,TRBJ2-6
CASSYGTGLDQPQHF,TGTGCCAGCAGTTACGGGACAGGGTTGGATCAGCCCCAGCATTTT,TRBV6-5,TRBD1,-,TRBJ1-5
CATSLQGTYEQYF,TGTGCCACCAGCCTTCAGGGGACCTACGAGCAGTACTTC,TRBV15,-,-,TRBJ2-7
CASSLIGYNEQFF,TGTGCCAGCAGTTTAATAGGCTACAATGAGCAGTTCTTC,TRBV28,-,-,TRBJ2-1
CASSQGTGGRWNTGELFF,TGTGCCAGCAGCCAGGGGACAGGGGGTCGTTGGAACACCGGGGAGCTGTTTTTT,TRBV4-2,TRBD1,-,TRBJ2-2
CASSYLTGGSSPLHF,TGTGCCAGCAGTTACTTAACAGGGGGTAGTTCACCCCTCCACTTT,TRBV6-2/TRBV6-3,TRBD1,-,TRBJ1-6
CASLLAGGWEQYF,TGTGCCAGCCTTCTAGCGGGGGGATGGGAGCAGTACTTC,TRBV28,TRBD2,-,TRBJ2-7
CASSSRQGSEQYF,TGTGCCAGCAGCTCAAGACAGGGCTCCGAGCAGTACTTC,TRBV12-3/TRBV12-4,TRBD1,-,TRBJ2-7
CASSRAASRGRGGGYTF,TGTGCCAGCAGCCGGGCGGCGTCCAGGGGCCGCGGAGGTGGCTACACCTTC,TRBV7-2,-,-,TRBJ1-2
CAVTGGAGYGYTF,TGTGCCGTCACAGGGGGCGCGGGCTATGGCTACACCTTC,TRBV6-5,TRBD1,-,TRBJ1-2
CASRTGSGPSGTQYF,TGCGCCAGCAGGACAGGGAGTGGGCCTAGTGGGACCCAGTACTTC,TRBV5-1,TRBD1,few,TRBJ2-5
CASSSTTGWGPENIQYF,TGTGCCAGTAGTTCCACGACAGGTTGGGGACCAGAAAACATTCAGTACTTC,TRBV19,-,-,TRBJ2-4
CSVELQVSQAGYGYTF,TGCAGCGTTGAATTACAGGTTAGCCAGGCGGGCTATGGCTACACCTTC,TRBV29-1,-,few,TRBJ1-2
CAWTRGLYGYTF,TGTGCCTGGACCAGGGGGCTCTATGGCTACACCTTC,TRBV30,TRBD1,once,TRBJ1-2
CSAVQREQYF,TGCAGTGCAGTCCAGCGGGAGCAGTACTTC,TRBV20-1,-,-,TRBJ2-7
CASSLRGLLNQPQHF,TGTGCCAGCAGTTTACGGGGCCTTCTCAATCAGCCCCAGCATTTT,TRBV28,-,-,TRBJ1-5
CASRVTWDYYSNQPQHF,TGTGCCAGCAGGGTGACGTGGGACTATTATAGCAATCAGCCCCAGCATTTT,TRBV2,-,-,TRBJ1-5
CASSFTRDTGELFF,TGCGCCAGCAGCTTTACTAGGGACACCGGGGAGCTGTTTTTT,TRBV5-1,-,-,TRBJ2-2
CASSAPGLGTTVEQYF,TGTGCCAGCTCCGCACCGGGCCTGGGGACTACTGTCGAGCAGTACTTC,TRBV28,TRBD2,-,TRBJ2-7
CASSLDGGGSNQPQHF,TGTGCCAGCAGCTTAGACGGAGGGGGGAGCAATCAGCCCCAGCATTTT,TRBV7-2,-,-,TRBJ1-5
CASSPHPGGQSYNEQFF,TGTGCCAGCAGTCCCCACCCAGGGGGCCAATCTTACAATGAGCAGTTCTTC,TRBV28,TRBD1,once,TRBJ2-1
CASSYSGDSTGELFF,TGTGCCAGCAGTTACTCGGGGGACAGCACCGGGGAGCTGTTTTTT,TRBV6-5,TRBD1,few,TRBJ2-2
CASSRGGGNQPQHF,TGTGCCAGCAGCAGGGGGGGAGGCAATCAGCCCCAGCATTTT,TRBV7-9,-,-,TRBJ1-5